Listed below are T cell receptor beta chains from one sample, sequenced in a study of post-analysis software for immune sequencing data. Using its own MiXCR run on the PCR reads, TCRdb lists one record per CDR3 protein. Here the sample spans about 260,000 distinct CDR3 sequences, 36% being singletons. Source material: blood. Receptors were obtained from a girl aged 10 to 17 with multiple sclerosis. Both conserved end residues are part of each CDR3. A D gene is named only where the DNA matches it firmly. The size of a clone is reported for some rows only, either as once, few or many, or as a class for expanded clones.

>TRBJ2-7|TRBV27|TRBD1|few
TGTGCCAGCAGTTTGGGACAGGGGGCCTACGAGCAGTACTTC
CASSLGQGAYEQYF
>TRBJ2-3|TRBV20-1|.|.
TGCAGTGCTAGAGGTGGGGACTTCAGGGAGGATACGCAGTATTTT
CSARGGDFREDTQYF
>TRBJ2-5|TRBV29-1|.|many
TGCAGCGTTTTTCCCGGAGAGACCCAGTACTTC
CSVFPGETQYF
>TRBJ1-4|TRBV9|.|many
TGTGCCAGCAGCGCCCGAGGCGATGGGGAAAAACTGTTTTTT
CASSARGDGEKLFF
>TRBJ1-2|TRBV27|TRBD1|many
TGTGCCAGCAGCCGGACAGGGAGTGGCTACACCTTC
CASSRTGSGYTF
>TRBJ2-5|TRBV18|.|many
TGTGCCAGCTCACCACGGGGAGTCCAAGAGACCCAGTACTTC
CASSPRGVQETQYF
>TRBJ2-7|TRBV10-3|.|.
TGTGCCATCAGTGATGGACAGAACGAGCAGTACTTC
CAISDGQNEQYF
>TRBJ1-2|TRBV28|.|few
TGTGCCAGCAGTGGGGCAGGAAGTAACTATGGCTACACCTTC
CASSGAGSNYGYTF
>TRBJ1-4|TRBV19|.|many
TGTGCCAGTAAGGGGAAGGCTAATGAAAAACTGTTTTTT
CASKGKANEKLFF
>TRBJ2-7|TRBV10-3|.|.
TGTGCCATTAGTAGAAGAGGACAGACTTACGAGCAGTACTTC
CAISRRGQTYEQYF
>TRBJ2-7|TRBV20-1|.|.
TGCAGTGCCCCAAGGCCTTACTCCTACGAGCAGTACTTC
CSAPRPYSYEQYF
>TRBJ2-1|TRBV9|TRBD2|many
TGTGCCAGCAGCGTGACTAGCGGGTCGGAGCAGTTCTTC
CASSVTSGSEQFF
>TRBJ2-3|TRBV5-6|.|.
TGTGCCAGCAGCAGAGACAGGAATGGTAGGGATACGCAGTATTTT
CASSRDRNGRDTQYF
>TRBJ2-7|TRBV20-1|.|.
TGCAGTGCCCAAACACAGGCAACGACCTACGAGCAGTACTTC
CSAQTQATTYEQYF
>TRBJ2-7|TRBV9|.|.
TGTGCCAGCAGCGGTCCCCCTGGACCAACCTACGAGCAGTACTTC
CASSGPPGPTYEQYF
>TRBJ1-1|TRBV20-1|.|few
TGCAGTGCTTCTCCCAGGGTCGGAGTTGGCACTGAAGCTTTCTTT
CSASPRVGVGTEAFF
>TRBJ2-1|TRBV5-1|.|.
TGCGCCAGCAGCCACGGACCCGAGCAGTTCTTC
CASSHGPEQFF